This entry lists 30 T cell receptor beta chains sequenced from one sample in a study of blood T cells in healthy people across ages. The use of a sample-barcoded 5' primer and a J-beta primer mix characterized a second PCR of about 7 to 12 cycles. TCRdb passed the 5' RACE reads through MiXCR, listing each CDR3 protein once. The repertoire includes hundreds of thousands of distinct CDR3 sequences, 40% to 50% of them detected once, and 25% to 35% sits in the top ten. Sequencing used blood. The receptor set was obtained from a man aged 80 or over in good health.

Only a few counts were recorded for this clonotype. This rearrangement joins TRBV10-1 to TRBJ2-3; D possibly corresponds to TRBD2 (6 bases). Germline CDR1 reads WNHNN; CDR2 reads SYGVQD (reference sequence). CDR3 length: 14 residues. V dropped 5 bases and J dropped 2 bases, with 11 bases sitting between them. The CDR3 sequence is CASSRDSNTDTQYF. DNA for the CDR3: TGCGCCAGCAGTAGGGACTCGAACACAGATACGCAGTATTTT.

This CDR3 is CASSPSGGTETQYF. In nucleotides, the CDR3 is TGTGCCAGCAGCCCCTCGGGGGGAACGGAGACCCAGTACTTC. The genes are TRBV7-2 and TRBJ2-5, with 7 positions matching TRBD2. This CDR3 spans 14 amino acids. V dropped 5 bases and J dropped 5; count of bases not matched to a gene: 8. CDR1 is SGHTA and CDR2 is FQGNSA in the germline V gene. The full variable domain, with the rest looked up from reference TRBV7-2 and TRBJ2-5, is GAGVSQSPSNKVTEKGKDVELRCDPISGHTALYWYRQSLGQGLEFLIYFQGNSAPDKSGLPSDRFSAERTGGSVSTLTIQRTQQEDSAVYLCASSPSGGTETQYFGPGTRLLVL.

In regard to this clonotype: Given a much more abundant clone one base away, this may be a read error. The rearrangement joins TRBV7-2 to TRBJ2-1, with D possibly matching TRBD1 (6 bases). The DNA end lines up better with TRBJ2-7; the J call may be wrong. The CDR3 spans 15 residues. Per the germline V gene, CDR1 is SGHTA and CDR2 is FQGNSA. CDR3 sequence: CASSLQGSSYNEQYF. The CDR3 nucleotides read TGTGCCAGCAGCTTACAGGGGAGTTCCTACAATGAGCAGTACTTC.

The DNA for the CDR3 is TGTGCCAGCAGCCCACTGGACGGCGGTCAAGAGACCCAGTACTTC. Protein: CASSPLDGGQETQYF. The V gene is TRBV11-2, the J gene TRBJ2-5; D is unresolved. The V and J ends lost 5 bases and 2 bases respectively, with 15 bases between them. The CDR3 is 15 residues long. Germline CDR1 reads SGHAT; CDR2 reads FQNNGV.

A few counts support this clonotype. V usage is TRBV27 and J usage is TRBJ2-3, with 16 bases matching TRBD2. This CDR3 contains 20 residues. The germline gives CDR1 MNHEY, CDR2 SMNVEV (reference sequence). V shed 2 bases, J shed 4 bases, and the junction held 12 bases outside the gene matches. The CDR3 DNA reads as TGTGCCAGCAGTTTAGAGGCTCCGGGACTAGCGGGAGGGTCCCCAGATACGCAGTATTTT. It codes for CASSLEAPGLAGGSPDTQYF.

This clonotype was recorded a few times. The chain has TRBV12-3 or TRBV12-4 and TRBJ1-2; 7 bases agree with TRBD1. Trimming at V came to 7 bases and at J to 2 bases, leaving 7 bases not matched to a gene. This CDR3 is built from 14 residues. The CDR3, as DNA: TGTGCCAGCACTGGGGGACAGATAAACTATGGCTACACCTTC. It yields the protein CASTGGQINYGYTF.

J is TRBJ2-5 and V is TRBV6-2 or TRBV6-3; TRBD2 agrees at 11 bases. Germline-derived CDR1 and CDR2 are MNHEY and SVGEGT. V was pared by 7 bases and J by 11 bases, with 12 bases of the junction left unmatched. CDR3 length: 14 amino acids. The chain's CDR3 is CASKGLAAWDEQYF. The CDR3 coding sequence is TGTGCCAGCAAGGGACTAGCGGCCTGGGATGAGCAGTACTTC.

This clonotype was detected ten times or more. The chain carries TRBV7-2 and TRBJ1-4, with D unresolved. The CDR3 runs to 14 residues. The germline V and J ends were trimmed by 5 bases and 8 bases, with 15 bases remaining between them. Germline assignment: CDR1 SGHTA and CDR2 FQGNSA. In nucleotides, the CDR3 is TGTGCCAGCAGCCCCCAATTACTTAACGAAAAACTGTTTTTT. Its translation: CASSPQLLNEKLFF.

This rearrangement joins TRBV11-3 to TRBJ2-2; TRBD2 agrees at 11 bases. The CDR3 covers 18 residues. The junction had 9 bases not matched to a gene; V was cut back by 0 bases and J by 6 bases. CDR1 is SGHNT, CDR2 YENEEA, per germline. The CDR3 nucleotides read TGTGCCAGCAGCTTAGACCCTAGCGGGAGGCCTTCTTCCGGGGAGCTGTTTTTT. Protein sequence: CASSLDPSGRPSSGELFF.

This clonotype was detected only a few times. The chain combines TRBV5-1 with TRBJ2-5; 7 bases agree with TRBD1. Germline CDR1 reads SGHRS; CDR2 reads YFSETQ. This CDR3 has 15 amino acids. With 3 bases clipped from V and 1 base from J, the junction kept 6 bases outside the gene matches. The CDR3 spells CASSSPAGGQETQYF. The CDR3 bases are TGCGCCAGCAGCTCTCCTGCAGGGGGCCAAGAGACCCAGTACTTC.

J is TRBJ2-3 and V is TRBV24-1, with D perhaps TRBD2 (5 bases). With 4 bases removed from V and 1 base from J, the gap between germline ends came to 11 bases. CDR3 length: 15 amino acids. Germline loops: CDR1 KGHDR, CDR2 SFDVKD. The CDR3 protein is CATSDRGQGTDTQYF. The CDR3 nucleotides read TGTGCCACCAGTGACCGAGGGCAGGGCACAGATACGCAGTATTTT.

This clonotype has more than one count but fewer than ten. J is TRBJ2-7 and V is TRBV7-2, with 10 bases lining up with TRBD2. In germline, CDR1 is SGHTA, CDR2 FQGNSA. The CDR3 has 18 amino acids. After removal of 5 bases from V and 2 bases from J, the junction contained 15 bases not matched to a gene. Here the CDR3 reads CASSGALGLAGGTYEQYF. In DNA, the CDR3 is TGTGCCAGCAGCGGCGCCTTGGGCTTAGCGGGAGGAACCTACGAGCAGTACTTC.

The V call is TRBV7-3, the J call TRBJ2-3; tentative D call: TRBD1 (5 bases). V dropped 7 bases and J dropped 6 bases, with 20 bases sitting between them. CDR3 length: 15 amino acids. Per the germline V gene, CDR1 is SGHTA and CDR2 is FQGTGA. This CDR3 is CASTRTPSRSDTQYF. CDR3 bases: TGTGCCAGCACCAGGACACCCTCCAGATCGGATACGCAGTATTTT.

As to this clonotype: This may be a read error, as it is one base from a much larger clone. The chain is built from TRBV20-1 and TRBJ2-7; TRBD2 agrees at 13 bases. Germline assignment: CDR1 DFQATT and CDR2 SNEGSKA (reference sequence). Unmatched junction bases numbered 9, after V lost 3 bases and J lost 7 bases. The CDR3 spans 15 residues. The CDR3 DNA sequence: TGCAGTGCTAGCGTACTAGCGGGAGGGTACAATGAGCAGTACTTC. Translation: CSASVLAGGYNEQYF.

V gene TRBV6-5 combines with J gene TRBJ2-3; D is ambiguous. The length of the CDR3 is 13 residues. In germline, CDR1 is MNHEY, CDR2 SVGAGI. V was clipped by 6 bases and J by 3 bases, with 10 bases between them. The CDR3 is CASRTDLTDTQYF. In nucleotides, the CDR3 is TGTGCCAGCAGGACCGACCTTACAGATACGCAGTATTTT.

At least ten counts were recorded for this clonotype. The chain joins TRBV7-2 to TRBJ2-7; a weak D match, TRBD1 (6 bases). This CDR3 comprises 15 residues. Germline CDR1 SGHTA, CDR2 FQGNSA. V was shortened by 2 bases and J by 2 bases, with 13 bases between the two germline ends. Here the CDR3 reads CASSLQYGQPYEQYF. The DNA for the CDR3 is TGTGCCAGCAGCTTACAGTATGGACAGCCCTACGAGCAGTACTTC.

The gene calls are TRBV6-2 or TRBV6-3 and TRBJ2-1, with D possibly TRBD2 on 6 matching bases. This CDR3 contains 13 residues. The V end lost 3 bases, the J end lost 9 bases, and 12 bases lay between the germline ends. CDR1 is MNHEY, CDR2 SVGEGT, per germline. DNA for the CDR3: TGTGCCAGCAGTTATGGATTCGGGAGTGAGCAGTTCTTC. Protein sequence: CASSYGFGSEQFF.

This clonotype was counted between two and nine times. The gene calls are TRBV7-2 and TRBJ1-2; possibly TRBD1 for D (5 bases). CDR1 and CDR2 (germline): SGHTA, FQGNSA. With 5 bases removed from V and 3 bases from J, the gap between germline ends came to 10 bases. The CDR3 contains 13 residues. DNA of the CDR3: TGTGCCAGCAGCCCCGTACAGGACTATGGCTACACCTTC. Its protein is CASSPVQDYGYTF.

This rearrangement joins TRBV30 to TRBJ2-5; the D gene could be TRBD1 or TRBD2 (5 bases each). The V end lost 0 bases, the J end lost 4 bases, and 12 bases lay between the germline ends. Germline CDR1 GTSNPN, CDR2 SVGIG (reference sequence). This CDR3 region has 14 residues. This CDR3 reads CAWSVRGGTETQYF. The CDR3 bases are TGTGCCTGGAGTGTAAGAGGTGGGACAGAGACCCAGTACTTC.

This clonotype has a single count. This chain joins TRBV20-1 and TRBJ2-7; no definite D call. The CDR3 sequence is 12 residues long. Germline V gene lookup returns CDR1 DFQATT and CDR2 SNEGSKA (reference sequence). Trimming pared 3 bases from V and 4 bases from J, leaving 10 bases between. The CDR3 region is CSARPTIYEQYF. In DNA form, the CDR3 reads TGCAGTGCTAGGCCGACGATTTACGAGCAGTACTTC.

The CDR3 nucleotides are TGCAGTGCAAGACAGGGCGAGGGCACACGGGGTCGCAATGAGCAGTACTTC. Amino acids: CSARQGEGTRGRNEQYF. The rearrangement joins TRBV20-1 to TRBJ2-5, with 7 bases that match TRBD1. Looked up from germline, CDR1 is DFQATT and CDR2 is SNEGSKA (reference sequence). This CDR3 contains 17 residues. Unmatched junction bases numbered 27, after V lost 6 bases and J lost 11 bases.

A few counts support this clonotype. The chain has TRBV7-2 and TRBJ2-7; D might be TRBD2 (6 bases). The length of the CDR3 is 14 residues. Germline lookup yields CDR1 SGHTA and CDR2 FQGNSA. Trimming left V 0 bases short and J 4 bases short, with 10 bases between. The CDR3 loop reads CASSLATGEYEQYF. The CDR3, as DNA: TGTGCCAGCAGCTTAGCGACGGGGGAGTACGAGCAGTACTTC. The variable domain in full, with the rest retrieved from reference TRBV7-2 and TRBJ2-7, is GAGVSQSPSNKVTEKGKDVELRCDPISGHTALYWYRQSLGQGLEFLIYFQGNSAPDKSGLPSDRFSAERTGGSVSTLTIQRTQQEDSAVYLCASSLATGEYEQYFGPGTRLTVT.

This chain joins TRBV6-5 and TRBJ1-2; possible D gene TRBD1, 5 bases. The V gene's germline CDR1 is MNHEY and CDR2 SVGAGI. This CDR3 contains 14 residues. The V and J ends lost 7 bases and 4 bases respectively, with 16 bases between them. In DNA, the CDR3 is TGTGCCAGCAAACGGGGCGCCGGTCTCTATGGCTACACCTTC. This encodes CASKRGAGLYGYTF.

Worth noting for this clonotype: One end of the junction is discordant with germline, which a read error may explain. This chain joins TRBV2 and TRBJ2-5; D might be TRBD2 (5 bases). The CDR3 runs to 14 residues. Germline assignment: CDR1 SNHLY and CDR2 FYNNEI. CDR3 nucleotides: TGTGTCAGCGGAAACAGACCAGGTCGCGAGACCCAGTACTTC. This translates into CVSGNRPGRETQYF.

This clonotype was detected only once. The CDR3 region is CASSGTDNSYEQYF. In DNA, the CDR3 is TGTGCCAGCAGCGGGACAGATAACTCCTACGAGCAGTACTTC. V gene TRBV9 combines with J gene TRBJ2-5; the D gene is possibly TRBD1 (6 bases). The end of the DNA fits TRBJ2-7 better, so the J call may be wrong. Germline V gene lookup returns CDR1 SGDLS and CDR2 YYNGEE. The CDR3 consists of 14 residues.

The V and J genes are TRBV7-2 and TRBJ2-5; 10 nucleotides align to TRBD2. From germline, CDR1 is SGHTA and CDR2 FQGNSA. The CDR3 has 14 amino acids. The ends lost 5 bases at V and 11 bases at J; junction bases unmatched: 11. CDR3 sequence: CASSPQGLAREQYF. CDR3 bases: TGTGCCAGCAGCCCCCAGGGACTAGCGAGGGAGCAGTACTTC. Variable domain in full (rest from reference TRBV7-2 and TRBJ2-5): GAGVSQSPSNKVTEKGKDVELRCDPISGHTALYWYRQSLGQGLEFLIYFQGNSAPDKSGLPSDRFSAERTGGSVSTLTIQRTQQEDSAVYLCASSPQGLAREQYFGPGTRLLVL.

The chain has TRBV2 and TRBJ1-1; 7 bases agree with TRBD1. Germline lookup yields CDR1 SNHLY and CDR2 FYNNEI. The CDR3 loop spans 12 amino acids. CDR3 protein: CTAGGLGTEAFF. CDR3 nucleotide sequence: TGTACCGCAGGGGGGTTGGGCACTGAAGCTTTCTTT.

The V gene is TRBV7-9, the J gene TRBJ1-6; D not resolved. Germline V lookup: CDR1 SEHNR, CDR2 FQNEAQ (reference sequence). The CDR3 is 12 residues long. Trimming pared 3 bases from V and 13 bases from J, leaving 10 bases between. The CDR3 DNA sequence: TGTGCCAGCAGCTTGGACCTGGGTCCCCTCCACTTT. The encoded protein is CASSLDLGPLHF.

This clonotype was counted ten times or more. This chain uses TRBV7-2 with TRBJ1-5; possible D gene TRBD1, 6 bases. Trimming pared 6 bases from V and 6 bases from J, leaving 18 bases between. CDR1 is SGHTA and CDR2 is FQGNSA in the germline V gene. This CDR3 spans 15 amino acids. The CDR3 DNA follows: TGTGCCAGCAGTTCTCGGGGGGGGCAGATTCAGCCCCAGCATTTT. Residues: CASSSRGGQIQPQHF. The entire variable domain, with the rest obtained from reference TRBV7-2 and TRBJ1-5, is as follows: GAGVSQSPSNKVTEKGKDVELRCDPISGHTALYWYRQSLGQGLEFLIYFQGNSAPDKSGLPSDRFSAERTGGSVSTLTIQRTQQEDSAVYLCASSSRGGQIQPQHFGDGTRLSIL.

The CDR3 loop reads CSARPLAGGQDTQYF. The CDR3 DNA sequence: TGCAGTGCTAGACCGCTAGCGGGGGGGCAAGATACGCAGTATTTT. The chain joins TRBV20-1 to TRBJ2-3, with TRBD2 matching 12 bases. The trim removed 2 bases at V and 5 bases at J, leaving 5 bases unmatched. From germline, CDR1 is DFQATT and CDR2 SNEGSKA (reference sequence). The CDR3 has 15 amino acids.